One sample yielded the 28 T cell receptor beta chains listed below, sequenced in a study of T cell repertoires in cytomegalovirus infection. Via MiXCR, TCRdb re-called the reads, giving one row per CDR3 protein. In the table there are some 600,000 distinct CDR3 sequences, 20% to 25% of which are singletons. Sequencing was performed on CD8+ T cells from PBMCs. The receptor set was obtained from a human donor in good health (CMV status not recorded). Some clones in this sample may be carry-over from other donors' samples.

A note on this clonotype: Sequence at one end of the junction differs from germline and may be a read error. The CDR3 loop is CASSYSSRGIIGTEAFF. The CDR3 DNA reads TGCGCCAGCAGTTACTCGAGCAGGGGGATTATCGGGACTGAAGCTTTCTTT. This sequence joins TRBV6-5 and TRBJ1-1, with 7 bases lining up with TRBD1. The CDR3 is 17 residues long. Germline values: CDR1 MNHEY, CDR2 SVGAGI.

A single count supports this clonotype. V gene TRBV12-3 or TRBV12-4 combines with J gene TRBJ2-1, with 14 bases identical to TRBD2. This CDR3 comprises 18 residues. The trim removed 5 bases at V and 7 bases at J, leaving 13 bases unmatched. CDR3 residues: CASSLIGLAGGDRNEQFF. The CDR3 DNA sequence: TGTGCCAGCAGTCTTATCGGACTAGCGGGGGGAGACAGGAATGAGCAGTTCTTC.

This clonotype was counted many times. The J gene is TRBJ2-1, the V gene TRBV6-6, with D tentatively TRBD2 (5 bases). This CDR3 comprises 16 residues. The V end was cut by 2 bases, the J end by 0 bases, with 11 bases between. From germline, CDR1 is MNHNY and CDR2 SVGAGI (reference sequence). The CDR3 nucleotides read TGTGCCAGCAGTTACCCCCCGGGGAGCTCCTACAATGAGCAGTTCTTC. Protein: CASSYPPGSSYNEQFF.

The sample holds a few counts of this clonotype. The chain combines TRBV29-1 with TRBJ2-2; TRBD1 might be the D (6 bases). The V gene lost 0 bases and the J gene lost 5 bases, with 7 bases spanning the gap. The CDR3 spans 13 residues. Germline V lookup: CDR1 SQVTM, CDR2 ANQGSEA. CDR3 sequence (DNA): TGCAGCGTTGAAGAAGGGGGTACCGGGGAGCTGTTTTTT. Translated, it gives CSVEEGGTGELFF.

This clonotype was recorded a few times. CDR3 protein: CASTPNPHVTYGYTF. The CDR3 DNA follows: TGTGCCAGCACCCCCAACCCCCATGTAACCTATGGCTACACCTTC. The rearrangement uses TRBV28 and TRBJ1-2, with D unclear. The germline CDR1 and CDR2 sequences are MDHEN and SYDVKM. V lost 7 bases and J 4 bases, leaving 19 bases between the germline ends. CDR3 length: 15 amino acids.

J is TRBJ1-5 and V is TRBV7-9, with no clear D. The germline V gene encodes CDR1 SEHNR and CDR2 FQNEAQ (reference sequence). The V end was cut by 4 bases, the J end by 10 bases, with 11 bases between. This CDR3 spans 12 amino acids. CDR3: CASSSGPSPQHF. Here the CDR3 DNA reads TGTGCCAGCAGCTCTGGACCGAGTCCCCAGCATTTT.

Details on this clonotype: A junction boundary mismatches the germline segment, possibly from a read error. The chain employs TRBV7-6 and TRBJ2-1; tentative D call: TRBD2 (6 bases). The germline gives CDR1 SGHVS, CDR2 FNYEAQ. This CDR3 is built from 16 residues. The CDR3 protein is CVSSPRDSPFRHEQFF. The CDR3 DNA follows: TGTGTCAGCAGCCCTAGGGACTCCCCTTTCCGCCATGAGCAGTTCTTC.

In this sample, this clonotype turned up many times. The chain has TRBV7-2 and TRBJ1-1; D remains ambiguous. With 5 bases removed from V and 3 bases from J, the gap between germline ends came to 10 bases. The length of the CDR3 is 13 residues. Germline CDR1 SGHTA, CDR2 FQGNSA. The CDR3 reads CASSRGPDTEAFF. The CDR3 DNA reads TGTGCCAGCAGCCGAGGGCCAGACACTGAAGCTTTCTTT.

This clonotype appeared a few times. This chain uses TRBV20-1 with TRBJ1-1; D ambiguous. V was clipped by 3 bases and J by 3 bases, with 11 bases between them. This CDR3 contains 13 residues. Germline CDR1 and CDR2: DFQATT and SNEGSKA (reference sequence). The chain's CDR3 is CSARPLGDTEAFF. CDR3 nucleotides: TGCAGTGCTAGGCCCCTGGGAGACACTGAAGCTTTCTTT.

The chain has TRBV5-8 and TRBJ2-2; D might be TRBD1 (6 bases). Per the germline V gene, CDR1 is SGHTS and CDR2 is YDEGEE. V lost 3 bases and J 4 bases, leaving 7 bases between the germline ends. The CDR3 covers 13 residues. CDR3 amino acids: CASSWTATGELFF. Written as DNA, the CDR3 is TGTGCCAGCAGCTGGACAGCCACCGGGGAGCTGTTTTTT.

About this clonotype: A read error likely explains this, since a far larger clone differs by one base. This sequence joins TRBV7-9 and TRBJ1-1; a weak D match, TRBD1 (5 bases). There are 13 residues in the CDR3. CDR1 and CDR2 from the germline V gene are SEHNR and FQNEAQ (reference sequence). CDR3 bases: TGTGCCAACAGCCCGACAGTGAACACTGAAGCTTTCTTT. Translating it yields CANSPTVNTEAFF.

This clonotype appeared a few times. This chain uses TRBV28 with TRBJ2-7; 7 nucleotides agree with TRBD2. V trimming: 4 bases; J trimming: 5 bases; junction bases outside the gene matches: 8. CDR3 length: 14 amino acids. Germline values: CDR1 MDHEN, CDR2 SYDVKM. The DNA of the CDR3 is TGTGCCAGCAGTTGGGAGGGACTACCCGACGAGCAGTACGTC. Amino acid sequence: CASSWEGLPDEQYV.

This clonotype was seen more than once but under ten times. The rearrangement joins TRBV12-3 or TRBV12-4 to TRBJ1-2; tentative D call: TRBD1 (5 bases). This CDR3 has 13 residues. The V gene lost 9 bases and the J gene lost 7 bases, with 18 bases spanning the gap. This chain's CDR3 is CASGHSTNSGYTF. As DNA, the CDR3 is TGTGCCAGTGGACACTCCACGAATTCTGGCTACACCTTC.

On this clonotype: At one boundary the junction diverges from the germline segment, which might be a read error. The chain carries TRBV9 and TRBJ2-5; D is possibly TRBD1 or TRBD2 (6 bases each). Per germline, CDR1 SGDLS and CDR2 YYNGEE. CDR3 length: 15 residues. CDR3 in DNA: TGTGCCAACAGCGCCACCCCGGGGGCTGGGGAGACCCAGTACTTC. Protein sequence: CANSATPGAGETQYF.

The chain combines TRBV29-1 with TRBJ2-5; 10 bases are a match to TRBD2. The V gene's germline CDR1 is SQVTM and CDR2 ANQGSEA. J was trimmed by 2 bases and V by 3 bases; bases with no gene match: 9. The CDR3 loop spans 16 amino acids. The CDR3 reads CSVDSWTSGAQETQYF. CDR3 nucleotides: TGCAGCGTTGATTCTTGGACTAGCGGAGCACAAGAGACCCAGTACTTC.

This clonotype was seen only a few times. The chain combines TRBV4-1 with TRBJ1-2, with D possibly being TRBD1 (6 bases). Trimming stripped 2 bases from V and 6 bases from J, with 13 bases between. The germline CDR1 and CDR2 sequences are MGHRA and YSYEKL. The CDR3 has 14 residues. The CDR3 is CASSQLQGGDGYTF. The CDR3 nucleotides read TGCGCCAGCAGCCAACTACAGGGAGGGGATGGCTACACCTTC.

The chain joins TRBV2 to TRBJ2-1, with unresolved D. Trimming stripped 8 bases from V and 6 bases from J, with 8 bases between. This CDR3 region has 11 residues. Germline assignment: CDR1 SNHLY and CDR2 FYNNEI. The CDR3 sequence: CASERVNEQFF. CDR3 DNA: TGTGCCAGCGAGAGAGTCAATGAGCAGTTCTTC.

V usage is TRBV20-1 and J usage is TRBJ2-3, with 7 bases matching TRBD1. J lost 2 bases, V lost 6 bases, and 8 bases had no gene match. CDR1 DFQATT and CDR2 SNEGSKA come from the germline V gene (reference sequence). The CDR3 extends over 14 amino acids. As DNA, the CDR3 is TGCAGTGCCCGAGGACAGGTTTACACAGATACGCAGTATTTT. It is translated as CSARGQVYTDTQYF.

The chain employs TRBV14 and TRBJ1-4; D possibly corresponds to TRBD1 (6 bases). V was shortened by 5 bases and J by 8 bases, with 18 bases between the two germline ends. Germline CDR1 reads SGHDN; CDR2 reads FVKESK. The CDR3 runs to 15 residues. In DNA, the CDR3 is TGTGCCAGCAGCGCCAGAGGGGGAGTAGAGGAAAAACTGTTTTTT. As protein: CASSARGGVEEKLFF.

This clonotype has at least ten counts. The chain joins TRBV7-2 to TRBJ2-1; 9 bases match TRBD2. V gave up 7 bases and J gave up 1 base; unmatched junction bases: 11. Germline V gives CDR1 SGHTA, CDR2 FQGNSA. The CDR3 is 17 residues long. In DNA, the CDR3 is TGTGCCAGCACCGCCGGAGGGGCGGGGGGGTCCTACAATGAGCAGTTCTTC. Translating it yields CASTAGGAGGSYNEQFF.

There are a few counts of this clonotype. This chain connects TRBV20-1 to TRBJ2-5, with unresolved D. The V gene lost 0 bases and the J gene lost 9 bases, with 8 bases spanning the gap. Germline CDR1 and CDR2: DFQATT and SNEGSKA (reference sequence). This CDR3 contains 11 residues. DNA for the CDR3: TGCAGTGCTAGAGATCAAAAGGCCCAGTACTTC. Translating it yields CSARDQKAQYF.

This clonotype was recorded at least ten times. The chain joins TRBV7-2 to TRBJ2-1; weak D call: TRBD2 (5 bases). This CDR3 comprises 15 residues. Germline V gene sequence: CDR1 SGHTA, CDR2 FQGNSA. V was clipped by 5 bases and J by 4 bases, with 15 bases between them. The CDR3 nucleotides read TGTGCCAGCAGCCCGCGGAGAGCGGCGTACAATGAGCAGTTCTTC. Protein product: CASSPRRAAYNEQFF. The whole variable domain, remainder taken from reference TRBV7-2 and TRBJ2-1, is GAGVSQSPSNKVTEKGKDVELRCDPISGHTALYWYRQSLGQGLEFLIYFQGNSAPDKSGLPSDRFSAERTGGSVSTLTIQRTQQEDSAVYLCASSPRRAAYNEQFFGPGTRLTVL.

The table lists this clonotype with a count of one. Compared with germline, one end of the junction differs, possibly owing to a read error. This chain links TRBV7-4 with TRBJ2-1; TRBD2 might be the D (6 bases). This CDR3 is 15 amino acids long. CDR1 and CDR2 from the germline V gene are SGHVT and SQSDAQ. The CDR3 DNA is TGTGCCGGCAGCTTGGGGGGTCCTCCCTACAATGAGCAGTTCTTC. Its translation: CAGSLGGPPYNEQFF.

CDR3 region: CASSTGVAGRINYGYTF. The DNA for the CDR3 is TGTGCCAGCAGCACGGGCGTGGCGGGCAGGATTAACTATGGCTACACCTTC. This sequence joins TRBV7-8 and TRBJ1-2, with D unresolved. In germline, CDR1 is SGHVS, CDR2 FQNEAQ. The CDR3 has 17 amino acids. Trimming cost V 5 bases and J 1 base, with 20 bases left between them. Complete variable domain (other parts from reference TRBV7-8 and TRBJ1-2): GAGVSQSPRYKVAKRGQDVALRCDPISGHVSLFWYQQALGQGPEFLTYFQNEAQLDKSGLPSDRFFAERPEGSVSTLKIQRTQQEDSAVYLCASSTGVAGRINYGYTFGSGTRLTVV.

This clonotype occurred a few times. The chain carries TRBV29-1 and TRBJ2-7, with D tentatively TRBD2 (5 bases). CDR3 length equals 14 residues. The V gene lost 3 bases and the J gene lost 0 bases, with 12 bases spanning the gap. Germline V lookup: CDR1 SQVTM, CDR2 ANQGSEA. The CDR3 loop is CSVEHLRGSYEQYF. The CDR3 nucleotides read TGCAGCGTTGAGCACCTCCGGGGCTCCTACGAGCAGTACTTC.

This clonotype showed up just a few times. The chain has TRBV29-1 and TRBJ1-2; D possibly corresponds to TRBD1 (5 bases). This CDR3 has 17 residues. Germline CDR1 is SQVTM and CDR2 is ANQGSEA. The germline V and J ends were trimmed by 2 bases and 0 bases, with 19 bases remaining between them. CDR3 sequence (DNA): TGCAGCGTTGAACCCGTTTGGGGAAGAGGGGCTAACTATGGCTACACCTTC. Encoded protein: CSVEPVWGRGANYGYTF.

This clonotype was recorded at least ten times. The CDR3 sequence: CASSPRDRDEQYV. In DNA form, the CDR3 reads TGTGCCAGCAGCCCCCGGGACAGGGACGAGCAGTACGTC. The gene calls are TRBV7-9 and TRBJ2-7; TRBD1 agrees at 9 bases. The J segment lost 5 bases and the V segment lost 5 bases, leaving 4 bases of the junction unmatched. The CDR3 spans 13 residues. Germline CDR1 is SEHNR and CDR2 is FQNEAQ (reference sequence).

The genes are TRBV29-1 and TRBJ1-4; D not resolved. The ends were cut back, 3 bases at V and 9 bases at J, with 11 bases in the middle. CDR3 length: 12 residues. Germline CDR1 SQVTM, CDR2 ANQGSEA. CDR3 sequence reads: CSVDPGEKKLFF. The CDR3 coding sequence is TGCAGCGTTGATCCGGGAGAGAAAAAACTGTTTTTT.